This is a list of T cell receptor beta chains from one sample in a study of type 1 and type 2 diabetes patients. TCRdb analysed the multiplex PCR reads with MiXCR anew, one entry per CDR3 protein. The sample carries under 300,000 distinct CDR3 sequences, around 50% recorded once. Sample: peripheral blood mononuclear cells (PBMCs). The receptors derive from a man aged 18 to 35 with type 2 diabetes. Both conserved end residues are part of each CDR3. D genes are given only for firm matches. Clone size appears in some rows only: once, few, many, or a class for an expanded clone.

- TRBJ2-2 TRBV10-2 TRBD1 CASGDRATGELFF TGCGCCAGCGGGGACAGAGCAACCGGGGAGCTGTTTTTT
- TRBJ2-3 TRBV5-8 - CASSLGSGTSTDTQYF TGTGCCAGCAGCTTGGGCAGTGGGACTAGCACAGATACGCAGTATTTT
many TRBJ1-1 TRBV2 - CAARTVLTEAFF TGTGCCGCACGGACAGTTCTCACTGAAGCTTTCTTT
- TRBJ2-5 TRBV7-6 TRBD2 CASSLVSGLSGSLSETQYF TGTGCCAGCAGCTTAGTATCCGGGTTAAGCGGGAGTCTGTCTGAGACCCAGTACTTC
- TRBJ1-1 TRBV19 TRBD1 CASRGQIMNTEAFF TGTGCCAGTAGGGGACAGATCATGAACACTGAAGCTTTTTTT
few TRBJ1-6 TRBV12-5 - CASGLGQARDNSPLHF TGTGCTAGTGGTTTGGGACAGGCCCGGGATAATTCACCCCTCCACTTT
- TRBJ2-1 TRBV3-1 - CASSQGIVNEQFF TGTGCCAGCAGCCAAGGGATAGTCAATGAGCAGTTCTTC
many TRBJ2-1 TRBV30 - CAWSVPRDLSSSYNEQFF TGTGCCTGGAGTGTACCCCGGGACTTGTCCAGCTCCTACAATGAGCAGTTCTTC
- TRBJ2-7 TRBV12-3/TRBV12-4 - CASSLNRRTSYEQYF TGTGCCAGCAGTTTGAACCGTCGGACTTCCTACGAGCAGTACTTC
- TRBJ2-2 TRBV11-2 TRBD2 CASSSIGLAGELFF TGTGCCAGCAGCTCAATAGGACTAGCCGGGGAGCTGTTTTTT
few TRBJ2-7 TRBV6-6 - CASSYRPDAPSYEQYF TGTGCCAGCAGTTATCGACCCGACGCCCCAAGCTACGAGCAGTACTTC
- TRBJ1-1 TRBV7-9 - CASSWGAGDPEAFF TGTGCCAGCAGCTGGGGGGCTGGGGATCCTGAAGCTTTCTTT
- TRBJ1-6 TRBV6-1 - CASSEGSAGSSYSPLHF TGTGCCAGCAGTGAAGGATCCGCCGGGTCTTCATATTCACCCCTCCACTTT
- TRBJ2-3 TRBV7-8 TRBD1 CASSLRGPPTDTQYF TGTGCCAGCAGCTTGAGGGGGCCTCCCACAGATACGCAGTATTTT
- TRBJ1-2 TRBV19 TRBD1 CATGQGGFYGYTF TGTGCCACGGGACAGGGAGGGTTCTATGGCTACACCTTC
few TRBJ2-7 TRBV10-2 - CARCHQSSYEQYF TGCGCCAGATGCCACCAGAGCTCCTACGAGCAGTACTTC
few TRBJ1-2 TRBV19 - CASSISGLNYGYTF TGTGCCAGTAGTATTTCGGGGCTAAACTATGGCTACACCTTC
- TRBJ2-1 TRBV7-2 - CASSSGNPRIYNEQFF TGTGCCAGCAGCAGCGGTAATCCCCGAATCTACAATGAGCAGTTCTTC
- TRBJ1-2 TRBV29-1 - CGVEIGWAGGYTF TGCGGCGTTGAAATAGGCTGGGCCGGGGGCTACACCTTC
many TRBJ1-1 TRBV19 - CASSIGWDTEAFF TGTGCCAGTAGTATCGGCTGGGACACTGAAGCTTTCTTT
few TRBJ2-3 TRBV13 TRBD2 CASSPGLAGLDTQYF TGTGCCAGCAGCCCTGGACTAGCGGGGCTAGATACGCAGTATTTT
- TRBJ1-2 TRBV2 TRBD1 CASHRDSTGGYTF TGTGCCAGCCATAGGGACAGCACGGGTGGCTACACCTTC
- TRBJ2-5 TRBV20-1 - CSARSRVGSVEETQYF TGCAGTGCTAGATCCAGGGTCGGGAGCGTTGAAGAGACCCAGTACTTC
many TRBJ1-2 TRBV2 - CAARLYGYTF TGTGCCGCGCGACTCTATGGCTACACCTTC
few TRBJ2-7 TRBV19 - CASSSGRDEQYF TGTGCCAGTAGTAGCGGACGAGACGAGCAGTACTTC
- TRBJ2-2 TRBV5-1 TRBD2 CASSLNKAGVANTGELFF TGCGCCAGCAGCTTGAATAAAGCGGGAGTCGCGAACACCGGGGAGCTGTTTTTT
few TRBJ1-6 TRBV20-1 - CSVTDPINSPLHF TGCAGTGTAACAGATCCAATTAACTCACCCCTCCACTTT
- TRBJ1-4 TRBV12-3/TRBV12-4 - CASSKDTPEEKLFF TGTGCCAGCAGTAAGGACACCCCTGAGGAAAAACTGTTTTTT
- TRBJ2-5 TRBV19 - CASNTQGGTEETQYF TGTGCCAGTAACACCCAGGGAGGTACCGAAGAGACCCAGTACTTC
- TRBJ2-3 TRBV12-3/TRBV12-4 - CASSLEQSTDTQYF TGTGCCAGCAGTTTGGAACAATCCACAGATACGCAGTATTTT
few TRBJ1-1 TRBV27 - CASSPQRNTEAFF TGTGCCAGCAGCCCTCAACGCAACACTGAAGCTTTCTTT
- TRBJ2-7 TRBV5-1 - CASRFDGSSYEQYF TGCGCCAGCAGATTCGACGGGAGCTCCTACGAGCAGTACTTC
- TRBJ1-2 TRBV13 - CASSLVTGTNYGYTF TGTGCCAGCAGCTTAGTCACAGGGACTAACTATGGCTACACCTTC
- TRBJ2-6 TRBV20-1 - CSGGVRARGANVLTF TGCAGTGGAGGAGTGAGGGCAAGAGGGGCCAACGTCCTGACTTTC
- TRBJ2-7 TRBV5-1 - CASSRPSGSEQYF TGCGCCAGCAGCCGTCCGTCCGGGAGCGAGCAGTACTTC
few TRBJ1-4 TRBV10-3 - CAISESLVAMKKLFF TGTGCCATCAGTGAATCTCTGGTGGCAATGAAGAAACTGTTTTTT
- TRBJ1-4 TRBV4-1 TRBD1 CASSQGQGSEKLFF TGCGCCAGCAGCCAAGGACAGGGGAGTGAAAAACTGTTTTTT
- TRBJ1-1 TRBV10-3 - CAGSPKVQGAAFF TGTGCCGGCAGCCCGAAGGTACAGGGAGCAGCTTTCTTT
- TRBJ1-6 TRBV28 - CASRADQGWNSPLHF TGTGCCAGCAGAGCCGACCAGGGTTGGAATTCACCCCTCCACTTT
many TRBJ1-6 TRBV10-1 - CASSGQRNSPLHF TGCGCCAGCAGTGGCCAGAGAAATTCACCCCTCCACTTT
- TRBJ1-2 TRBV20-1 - CSASQRTNYGYTF TGCAGTGCTTCACAGCGGACTAACTATGGCTACACCTTC
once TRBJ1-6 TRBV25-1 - CASSFHGDFALPLHF TGTGCCAGCAGTTTTCATGGGGATTTTGCTTTACCCCTCCACTTT
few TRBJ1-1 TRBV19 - CASSMVGNTEAFF TGTGCCAGTAGTATGGTAGGGAACACTGAAGCTTTCTTT
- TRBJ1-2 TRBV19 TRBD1 CASSAPGQNIFNYGYTF TGTGCCAGTAGTGCCCCGGGACAGAACATTTTTAACTATGGCTACACCTTC
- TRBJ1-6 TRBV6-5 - CASSDWPGWGSPLHF TGTGCCAGCAGTGATTGGCCAGGCTGGGGTTCACCCCTCCACTTT
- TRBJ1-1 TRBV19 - CASNGLGQAFF TGTGCCAGTAATGGTCTCGGGCAAGCTTTCTTT
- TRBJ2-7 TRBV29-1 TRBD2 CSVDAGTSGWEQYF TGCAGCGTCGATGCCGGGACTAGCGGTTGGGAGCAGTACTTC
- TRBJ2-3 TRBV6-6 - CASSYSTHRTDTQYF TGTGCCAGCAGTTACTCGACTCACCGCACAGATACGCAGTATTTT
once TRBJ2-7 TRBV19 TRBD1 CASSIEAGGTHEQYF TGTGCCAGTAGTATTGAGGCAGGGGGAACCCACGAGCAGTACTTC
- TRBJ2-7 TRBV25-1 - CASSGGRSTAYEQYF TGTGCCAGCAGTGGGGGACGGAGTACCGCCTACGAGCAGTACTTC
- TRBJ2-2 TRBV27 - CASSLATVSGELFF TGTGCCAGCAGTTTAGCCACCGTATCCGGGGAGCTGTTTTTT
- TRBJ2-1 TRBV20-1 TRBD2 CSAPGLGVNEQFF TGCAGTGCTCCTGGACTAGGGGTCAATGAGCAGTTCTTC
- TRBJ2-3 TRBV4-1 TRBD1 CASSQVARGSTDTQYF TGCGCCAGCAGCCAAGTAGCCAGGGGGTCCACAGATACGCAGTATTTT
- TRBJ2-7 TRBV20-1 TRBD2 CSASSGRTYEQYF TGCAGTGCTTCTAGCGGGAGAACCTACGAGCAGTACTTC